The 6 T cell receptor beta chains given below trace back to one sample, sequenced in a study of blood T cell repertoires in COVID-19. Clones were read by immunoSEQ multiplex PCR, and TCRdb kept only the in-frame ones, dropping some. The sample shows about 160,000 clones, roughly 73% of them seen only once. The specimen sequenced was peripheral blood. The receptors originated from a man between 70 and 80 years old with acute or convalescent COVID-19.

V and J are TRBV27 and TRBJ2-4; 12 bases are a match to TRBD1. CDR3 length: 15 residues. CDR1 is MNHEY and CDR2 is SMNVEV in the germline V gene (reference sequence). The trim removed 4 bases at V and 8 bases at J, leaving 6 bases unmatched. The DNA for the CDR3 is TGTGCCAGCAGTTCCGGGACAGGGGGCTTTTACATTCAGTACTTC. Residues: CASSSGTGGFYIQYF.

This chain connects TRBV28 to TRBJ2-1; TRBD2 aligns across 10 bases. In germline, CDR1 is MDHEN, CDR2 SYDVKM. CDR3 size: 18 residues. The V gene end was trimmed by 7 bases and the J gene end by 6 bases; junction bases not matched to a gene: 18. CDR3 in DNA: TGTGCCAGCACCTCCCGAGGGTTACTAGCGGGAATGGGCAATGAGCAGTTCTTC. This translates into CASTSRGLLAGMGNEQFF.

This clone appeared a few times. This rearrangement joins TRBV4-1 to TRBJ2-7; D uncertain. Germline CDR1 MGHRA, CDR2 YSYEKL. V was shortened by 2 bases and J by 0 bases, with 8 bases between the two germline ends. The CDR3 has 14 amino acids. CDR3 region: CASSQPETSYEQYF. The CDR3 DNA reads TGCGCCAGCAGCCAACCAGAAACCTCCTACGAGCAGTACTTC.

V gene TRBV7-2 combines with J gene TRBJ2-1; 9 bases are a match to TRBD1. The germline V gene has CDR1 SGHTA and CDR2 FQGNSA. V lost 5 bases and J lost 4; bases outside the gene matches: 6. The CDR3 consists of 15 residues. The CDR3 nucleotides read TGTGCCAGCAGCAAAGACAGGGGGAGATACAATGAGCAGTTCTTC. As protein: CASSKDRGRYNEQFF.

The V gene is TRBV15, the J gene TRBJ1-2; 10 nucleotides align to TRBD1. This CDR3 has 16 residues. Germline V gene lookup returns CDR1 LNHNV and CDR2 YYDKDF (reference sequence). Trimming took 2 bases from V and 8 from J; bases not matched to a gene: 11. CDR3 sequence: CATSRPNDRGRKGYTF. The CDR3 nucleotides are TGTGCCACCAGCAGACCGAACGACAGGGGGCGAAAGGGCTACACCTTC.

This clone has a single count. The CDR3 sequence is CASSSLAGGHHEQFF. The CDR3 nucleotides are TGTGCCAGCAGCTCGTTAGCGGGAGGGCATCATGAGCAGTTCTTC. The chain carries TRBV7-6 and TRBJ2-1, with TRBD2 matching over 11 bases. The germline V gene encodes CDR1 SGHVS and CDR2 FNYEAQ. The CDR3 length is 15 residues. With V trimmed by 4 bases and J by 8 bases, 7 bases remained unmatched.